The clone carrying this T cell receptor (beta chain) appeared a single time. These data originate in a study of shared clonotypes between healthy human individuals. Germline CDR1 SQVTM, CDR2 ANQGSEA. The CDR3 loop spans 14 amino acids. The junction had 14 bases not matched to a gene; V was cut back by 7 bases and J by 9 bases. Measured with immunoSEQ multiplex PCR; TCRdb has only the in-frame clones, and not every one. The table lists about 460,000 clones, roughly three quarters of them singletons. Each sample came from a Caucasian adult donor living in Nashville, Tennessee. Material: PBMCs. This sequence joins TRBV29-1 and TRBJ2-1; TRBD1 matches at 8 bases. This TCR derives from a woman in her 40s in good health. Some clones in this sample may be carry-over from other donors' samples. CDR3 protein: CSAPAGTGGSEQFF. In DNA, the CDR3 is TGCAGCGCACCAGCGGGCACAGGGGGGAGTGAGCAGTTCTTC.